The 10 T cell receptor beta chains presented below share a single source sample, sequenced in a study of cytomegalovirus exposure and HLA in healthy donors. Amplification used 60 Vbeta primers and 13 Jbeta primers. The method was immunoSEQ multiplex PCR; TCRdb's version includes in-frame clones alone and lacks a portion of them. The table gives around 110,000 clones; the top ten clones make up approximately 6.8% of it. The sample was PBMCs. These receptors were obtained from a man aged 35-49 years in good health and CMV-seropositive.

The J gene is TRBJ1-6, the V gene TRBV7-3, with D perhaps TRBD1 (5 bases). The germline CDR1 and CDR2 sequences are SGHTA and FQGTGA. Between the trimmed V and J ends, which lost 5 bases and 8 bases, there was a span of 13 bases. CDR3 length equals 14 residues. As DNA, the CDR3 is TGTGCCAGCAGCCGGGGGACCGACCATTCACCCCTCCACTTT. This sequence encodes CASSRGTDHSPLHF.

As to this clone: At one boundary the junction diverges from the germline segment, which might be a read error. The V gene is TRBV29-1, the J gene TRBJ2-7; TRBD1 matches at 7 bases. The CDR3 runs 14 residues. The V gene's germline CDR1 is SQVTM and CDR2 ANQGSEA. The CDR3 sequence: CSVEEQGKAYEQYF. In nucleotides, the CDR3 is TGCAGCGTGGAAGAACAGGGGAAGGCCTACGAGCAGTACTTC.

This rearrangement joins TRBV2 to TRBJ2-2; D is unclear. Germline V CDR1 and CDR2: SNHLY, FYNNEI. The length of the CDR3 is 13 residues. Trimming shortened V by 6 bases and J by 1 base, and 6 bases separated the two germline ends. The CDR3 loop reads CASSQVNTGELFF. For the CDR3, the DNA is TGTGCCAGCAGCCAGGTGAACACCGGGGAGCTGTTTTTT.

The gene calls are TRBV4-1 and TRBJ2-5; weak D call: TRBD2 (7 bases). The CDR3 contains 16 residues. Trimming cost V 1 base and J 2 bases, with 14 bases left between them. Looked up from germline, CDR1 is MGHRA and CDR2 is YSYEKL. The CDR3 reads CASSQGLGGLQETQYF. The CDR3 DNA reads TGCGCCAGCAGCCAAGGGTTGGGGGGGCTTCAAGAGACCCAGTACTTC.

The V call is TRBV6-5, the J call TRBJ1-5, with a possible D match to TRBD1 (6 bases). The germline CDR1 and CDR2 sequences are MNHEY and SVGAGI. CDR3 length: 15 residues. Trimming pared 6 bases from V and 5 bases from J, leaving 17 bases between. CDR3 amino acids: CASSAWGRRDQPQHF. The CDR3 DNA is TGTGCCAGCAGCGCGTGGGGGCGCCGAGATCAGCCCCAGCATTTT.

The CDR3, as DNA: TGCGCCAGCAGCTCTCCGAAGGTAGCGGGAGGTGGCTACAATGAGCAGTTCTTC. Translating it yields CASSSPKVAGGGYNEQFF. The rearrangement links TRBV5-1 to TRBJ2-1; TRBD2 matches at 10 bases. Trimming took 3 bases from V and 3 from J; bases not matched to a gene: 12. The CDR3 has 18 residues. In germline, CDR1 is SGHRS, CDR2 YFSETQ.

CDR3 region: CASSEAKGAAFF. The CDR3 DNA reads TGTGCCAGCAGTGAAGCGAAGGGGGCGGCTTTCTTT. This chain links TRBV2 with TRBJ1-1; 7 nucleotides align to TRBD1. The CDR3 covers 12 residues. Germline trimming cut 0 bases from V and 11 bases from J; bases unmatched to any gene: 3. Per the germline V gene, CDR1 is SNHLY and CDR2 is FYNNEI.

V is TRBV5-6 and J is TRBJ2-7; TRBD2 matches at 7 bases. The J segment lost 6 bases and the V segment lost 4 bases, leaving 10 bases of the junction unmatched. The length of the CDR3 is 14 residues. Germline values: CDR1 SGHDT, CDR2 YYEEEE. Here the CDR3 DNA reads TGTGCCAGCAGCCCGGGAGGCGGGAGCCTCGAGCAGTACTTC. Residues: CASSPGGGSLEQYF.

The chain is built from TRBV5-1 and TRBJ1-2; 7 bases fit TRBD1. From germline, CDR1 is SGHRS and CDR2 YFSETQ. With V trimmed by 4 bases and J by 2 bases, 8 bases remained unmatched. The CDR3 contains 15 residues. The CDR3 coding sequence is TGCGCCAGCAGCAAACCGGGACAGATAAACTATGGCTACACCTTC. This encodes CASSKPGQINYGYTF.

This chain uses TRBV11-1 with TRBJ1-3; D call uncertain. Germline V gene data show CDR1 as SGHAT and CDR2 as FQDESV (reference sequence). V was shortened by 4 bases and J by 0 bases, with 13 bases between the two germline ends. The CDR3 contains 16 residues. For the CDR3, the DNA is TGTGCCAGCAGCTCCAGCTTCAGGTTCTCTGGAAACACCATATATTTT. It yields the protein CASSSSFRFSGNTIYF.